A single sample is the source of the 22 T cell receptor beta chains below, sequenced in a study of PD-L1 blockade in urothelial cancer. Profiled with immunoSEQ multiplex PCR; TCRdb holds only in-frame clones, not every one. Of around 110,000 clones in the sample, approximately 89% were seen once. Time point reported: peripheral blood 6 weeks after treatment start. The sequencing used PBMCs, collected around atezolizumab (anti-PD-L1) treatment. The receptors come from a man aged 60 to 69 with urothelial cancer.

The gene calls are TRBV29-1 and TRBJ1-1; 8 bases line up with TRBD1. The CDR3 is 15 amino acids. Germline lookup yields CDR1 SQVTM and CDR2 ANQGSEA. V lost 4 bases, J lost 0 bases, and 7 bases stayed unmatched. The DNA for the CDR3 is TGCAGCGTTGTGGGACAGGCGGGGGTGAACACTGAAGCTTTCTTT. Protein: CSVVGQAGVNTEAFF.

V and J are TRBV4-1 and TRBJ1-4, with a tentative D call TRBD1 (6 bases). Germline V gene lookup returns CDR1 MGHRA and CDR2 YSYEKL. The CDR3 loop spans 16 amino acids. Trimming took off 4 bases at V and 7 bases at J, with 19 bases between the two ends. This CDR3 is CASSPGGGRGFEKLFF. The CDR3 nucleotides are TGCGCCAGCAGCCCCGGGGGGGGGCGAGGATTTGAAAAACTGTTTTTT.

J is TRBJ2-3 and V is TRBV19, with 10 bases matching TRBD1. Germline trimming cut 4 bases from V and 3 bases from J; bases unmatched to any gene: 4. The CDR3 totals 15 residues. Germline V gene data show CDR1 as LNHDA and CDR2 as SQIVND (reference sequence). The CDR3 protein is CASSSPGQGTDTQYF. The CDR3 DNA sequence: TGTGCCAGTAGTAGCCCGGGACAGGGGACAGATACGCAGTATTTT.

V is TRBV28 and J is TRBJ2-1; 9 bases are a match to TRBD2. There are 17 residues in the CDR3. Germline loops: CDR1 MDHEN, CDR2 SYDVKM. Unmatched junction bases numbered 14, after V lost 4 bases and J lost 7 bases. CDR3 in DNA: TGTGCCAGCAGTTCTATAGCGGGAGTAGGGTTAGGAAATGAGCAGTTCTTC. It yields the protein CASSSIAGVGLGNEQFF.

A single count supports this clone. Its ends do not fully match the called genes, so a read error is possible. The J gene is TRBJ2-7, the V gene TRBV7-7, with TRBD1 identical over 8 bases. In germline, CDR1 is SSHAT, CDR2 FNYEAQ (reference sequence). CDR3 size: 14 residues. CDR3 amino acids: CASRGPRVDYEQYF. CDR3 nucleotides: TGTGCTAGCAGGGGGCCCAGAGTGGACTACGAGCAGTACTTC.

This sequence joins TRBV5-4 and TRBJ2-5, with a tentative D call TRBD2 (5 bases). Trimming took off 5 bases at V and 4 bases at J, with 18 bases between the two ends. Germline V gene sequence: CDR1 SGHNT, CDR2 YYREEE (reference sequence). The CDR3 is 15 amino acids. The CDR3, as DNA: TGTGCCAGCAGACCAATTGGTGCCGGAGGAGAGACCCAGTACTTC. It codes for CASRPIGAGGETQYF. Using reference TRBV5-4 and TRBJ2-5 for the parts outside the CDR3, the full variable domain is ETGVTQSPTHLIKTRGQQVTLRCSSQSGHNTVSWYQQALGQGPQFIFQYYREEENGRGNFPPRFSGLQFPNYSSELNVNALELDDSALYLCASRPIGAGGETQYFGPGTRLLVL.

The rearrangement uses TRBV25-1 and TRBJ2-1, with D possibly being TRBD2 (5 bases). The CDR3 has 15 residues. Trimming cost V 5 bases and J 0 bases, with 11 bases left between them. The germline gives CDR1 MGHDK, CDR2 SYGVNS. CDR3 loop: CASSPVSGSYNEQFF. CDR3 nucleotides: TGTGCCAGCAGTCCCGTGAGCGGCTCCTACAATGAGCAGTTCTTC.

The CDR3 bases are TGTGCCAGTAGTACCGGAGACAGGGGCTCCTACGAGCAGTACTTC. Protein: CASSTGDRGSYEQYF. The gene calls are TRBV19 and TRBJ2-7; 8 nucleotides line up with TRBD1. Trimming removed 4 bases from V and 0 bases from J; junction bases left unmatched: 5. Germline values: CDR1 LNHDA, CDR2 SQIVND (reference sequence). This CDR3 is built from 15 residues. The complete variable domain, with remaining parts taken from reference TRBV19 and TRBJ2-7, reads DGGITQSPKYLFRKEGQNVTLSCEQNLNHDAMYWYRQDPGQGLRLIYYSQIVNDFQKGDIAEGYSVSREKKESFPLTVTSAQKNPTAFYLCASSTGDRGSYEQYFGPGTRLTVT.

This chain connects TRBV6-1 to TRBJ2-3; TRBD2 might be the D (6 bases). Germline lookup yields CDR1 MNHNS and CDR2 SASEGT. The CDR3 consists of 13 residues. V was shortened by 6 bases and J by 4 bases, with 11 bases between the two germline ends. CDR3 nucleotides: TGTGCCAGCAGGGGGTCGGGGGCAGATACGCAGTATTTT. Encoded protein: CASRGSGADTQYF.

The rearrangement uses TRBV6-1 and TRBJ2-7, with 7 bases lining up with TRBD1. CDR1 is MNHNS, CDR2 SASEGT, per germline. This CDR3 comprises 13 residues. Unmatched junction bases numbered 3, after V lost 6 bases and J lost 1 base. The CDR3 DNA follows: TGTGCCAGCAGCCAGACAGGGTCCTACGAGCAGTACTTC. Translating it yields CASSQTGSYEQYF.

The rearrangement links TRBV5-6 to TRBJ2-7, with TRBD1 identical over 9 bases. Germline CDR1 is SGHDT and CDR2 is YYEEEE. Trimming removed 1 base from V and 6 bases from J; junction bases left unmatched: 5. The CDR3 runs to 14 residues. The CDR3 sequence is CASSLKQGAGEQYF. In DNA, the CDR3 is TGTGCCAGCAGCTTGAAACAGGGGGCCGGCGAGCAGTACTTC.

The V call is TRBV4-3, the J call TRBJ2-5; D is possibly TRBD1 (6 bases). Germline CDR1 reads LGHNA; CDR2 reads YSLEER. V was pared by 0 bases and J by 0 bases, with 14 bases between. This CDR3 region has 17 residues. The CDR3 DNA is TGCGCCAGCAGCCAAGATGGTACAGGGAATTACCAAGAGACCCAGTACTTC. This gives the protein CASSQDGTGNYQETQYF.

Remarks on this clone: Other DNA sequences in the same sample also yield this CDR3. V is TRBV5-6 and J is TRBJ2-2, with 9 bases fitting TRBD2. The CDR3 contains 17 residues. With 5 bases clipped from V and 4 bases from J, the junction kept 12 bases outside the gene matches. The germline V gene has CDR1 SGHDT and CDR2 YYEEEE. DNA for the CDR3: TGTGCCAGCAGTGGCGGGAGGGAGGGGGCCGTCACCGGGGAGCTGTTTTTT. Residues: CASSGGREGAVTGELFF. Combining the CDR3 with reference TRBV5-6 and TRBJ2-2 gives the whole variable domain DAGVTQSPTHLIKTRGQQVTLRCSPKSGHDTVSWYQQALGQGPQFIFQYYEEEERQRGNFPDRFSGHQFPNYSSELNVNALLLGDSALYLCASSGGREGAVTGELFFGEGSRLTVL.

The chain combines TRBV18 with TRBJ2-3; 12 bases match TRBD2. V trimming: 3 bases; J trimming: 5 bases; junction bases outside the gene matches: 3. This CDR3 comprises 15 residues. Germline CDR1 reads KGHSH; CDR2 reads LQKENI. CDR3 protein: CASSPGTSGLDTQYF. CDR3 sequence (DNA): TGTGCCAGCTCACCGGGGACTAGCGGGTTAGATACGCAGTATTTT.

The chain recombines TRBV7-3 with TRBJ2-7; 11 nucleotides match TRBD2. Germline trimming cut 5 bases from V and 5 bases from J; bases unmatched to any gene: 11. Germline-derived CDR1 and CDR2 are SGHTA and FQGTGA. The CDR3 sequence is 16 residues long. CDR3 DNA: TGTGCCAGCAGCCCACGACTAGCGGGAAGGGTGGACGAGCAGTACTTC. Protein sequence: CASSPRLAGRVDEQYF.

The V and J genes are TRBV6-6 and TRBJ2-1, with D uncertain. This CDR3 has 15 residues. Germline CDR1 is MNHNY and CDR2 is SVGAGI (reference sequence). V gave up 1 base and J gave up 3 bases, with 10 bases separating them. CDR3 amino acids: CASSYLAEGYNEQFF. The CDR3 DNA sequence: TGTGCCAGCAGTTACTTGGCGGAAGGCTACAATGAGCAGTTCTTC.

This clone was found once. CDR3 sequence: CASSIGGNTEAFF. The CDR3 nucleotides are TGTGCCAGCTCCATAGGGGGGAACACTGAAGCTTTCTTT. The V gene is TRBV7-9, the J gene TRBJ1-1, with D tentatively TRBD1 (6 bases). CDR1 is SEHNR and CDR2 is FQNEAQ in the germline V gene (reference sequence). The CDR3 spans 13 residues. With 8 bases removed from V and 1 base from J, the gap between germline ends came to 11 bases.

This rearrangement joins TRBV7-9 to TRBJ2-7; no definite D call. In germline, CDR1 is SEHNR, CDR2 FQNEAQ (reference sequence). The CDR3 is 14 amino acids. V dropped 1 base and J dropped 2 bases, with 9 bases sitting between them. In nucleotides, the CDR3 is TGTGCCAGCAGCTTAGGTAGCCGAGCCTACGAGCAGTACTTC. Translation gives CASSLGSRAYEQYF.

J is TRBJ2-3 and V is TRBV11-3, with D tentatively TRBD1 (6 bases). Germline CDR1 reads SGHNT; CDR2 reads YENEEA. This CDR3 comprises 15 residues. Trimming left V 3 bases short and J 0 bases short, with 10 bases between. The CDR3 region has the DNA TGTGCCAGCAGCTTGCGCAGGGGAAGCACAGATACGCAGTATTTT. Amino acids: CASSLRRGSTDTQYF. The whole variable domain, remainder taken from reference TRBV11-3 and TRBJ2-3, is EAGVVQSPRYKIIEKKQPVAFWCNPISGHNTLYWYLQNLGQGPELLIRYENEEAVDDSQLPKDRFSAERLKGVDSTLKIQPAELGDSAVYLCASSLRRGSTDTQYFGPGTRLTVL.

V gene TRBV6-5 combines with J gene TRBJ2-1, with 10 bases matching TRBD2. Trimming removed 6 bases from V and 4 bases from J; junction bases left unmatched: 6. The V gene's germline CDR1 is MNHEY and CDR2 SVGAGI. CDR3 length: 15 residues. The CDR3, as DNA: TGTGCCAGCAGATTCGGGACTAGCGAATACAATGAGCAGTTCTTC. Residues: CASRFGTSEYNEQFF.

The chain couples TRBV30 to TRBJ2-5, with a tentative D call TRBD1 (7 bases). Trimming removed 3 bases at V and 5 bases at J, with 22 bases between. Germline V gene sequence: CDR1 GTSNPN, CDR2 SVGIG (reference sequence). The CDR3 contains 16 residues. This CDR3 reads CAWRVEGALRAETQYF. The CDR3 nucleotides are TGTGCCTGGAGGGTGGAGGGGGCTTTGCGCGCCGAGACCCAGTACTTC.

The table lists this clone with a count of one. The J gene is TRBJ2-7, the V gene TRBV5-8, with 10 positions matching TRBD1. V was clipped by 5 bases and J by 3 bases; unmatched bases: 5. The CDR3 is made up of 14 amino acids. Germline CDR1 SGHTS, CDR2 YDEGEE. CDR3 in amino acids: CASSPGTGVYEQYF. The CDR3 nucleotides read TGTGCCAGCAGTCCCGGGACAGGGGTCTACGAGCAGTACTTC. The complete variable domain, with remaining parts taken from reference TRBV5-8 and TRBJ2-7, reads EAGVTQSPTHLIKTRGQQATLRCSPISGHTSVYWYQQALGLGLQFLLWYDEGEERNRGNFPPRFSGRQFPNYSSELNVNALELEDSALYLCASSPGTGVYEQYFGPGTRLTVT.